The sequence of this TCR beta chain was determined in a study of OX40 agonist ivuxolimab in advanced cancers. Sequencing used immunoSEQ multiplex PCR; TCRdb keeps in-frame clones, though not all of them. The sample has 20,000 to 25,000 clones, more than 65% seen once; the top ten hold roughly 9%. This TCR derives from an adult with an advanced solid tumor such as melanoma, head and neck, liver or kidney cancer. Sequencing was performed on CD4+ or CD8+ T cells sorted from blood, taken in a trial of the OX40 agonist ivuxolimab.

CDR3 nucleotides: TGTGCCACCAGGGGGGACCTTGAAAAACTGTTTTTT. The encoded protein is CATRGDLEKLFF. The chain uses TRBV28 and TRBJ1-4; 7 bases match TRBD1. The CDR3 runs 12 residues. In germline, CDR1 is MDHEN, CDR2 SYDVKM. Trimming removed 10 bases from V and 7 bases from J; junction bases left unmatched: 6.